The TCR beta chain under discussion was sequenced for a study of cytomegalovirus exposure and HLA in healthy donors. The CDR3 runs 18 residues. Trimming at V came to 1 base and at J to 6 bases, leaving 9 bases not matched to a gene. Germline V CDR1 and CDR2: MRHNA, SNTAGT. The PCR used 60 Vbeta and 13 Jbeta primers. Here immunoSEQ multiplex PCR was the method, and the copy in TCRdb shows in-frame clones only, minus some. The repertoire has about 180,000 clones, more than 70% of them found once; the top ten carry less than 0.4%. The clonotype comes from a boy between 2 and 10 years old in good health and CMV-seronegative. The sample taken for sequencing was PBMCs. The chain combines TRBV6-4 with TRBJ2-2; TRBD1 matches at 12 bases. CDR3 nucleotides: TGTGCCAGCAGTGACTTCGGGACAGGGGGCGCTGGGGCCGGGGAGCTGTTTTTT. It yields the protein CASSDFGTGGAGAGELFF.